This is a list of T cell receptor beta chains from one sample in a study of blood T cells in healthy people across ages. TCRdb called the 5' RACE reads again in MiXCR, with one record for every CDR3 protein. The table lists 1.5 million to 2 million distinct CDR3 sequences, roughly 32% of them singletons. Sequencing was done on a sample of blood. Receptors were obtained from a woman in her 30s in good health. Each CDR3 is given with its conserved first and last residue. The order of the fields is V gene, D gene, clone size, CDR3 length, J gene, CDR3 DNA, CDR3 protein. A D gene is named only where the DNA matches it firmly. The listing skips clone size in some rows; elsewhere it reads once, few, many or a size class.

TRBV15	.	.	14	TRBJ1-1	TGTGCCACCAGCAGAGCCGGACAGAACACTGAAGCTTTCTTT	CATSRAGQNTEAFF
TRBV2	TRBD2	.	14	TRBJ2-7	TGTGCCAGCGATGATCCGGGGGGGGCCCACGAGCAGTACTTC	CASDDPGGAHEQYF
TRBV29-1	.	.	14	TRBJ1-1	TGCAGCGTCGTAAGACCGCCGGGCAACACTGAAGCTTTCTTT	CSVVRPPGNTEAFF
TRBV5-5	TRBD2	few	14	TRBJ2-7	TGTGCCAGCAGCCAAGCGGGAGGAATTCTCGAGCAGTACTTC	CASSQAGGILEQYF
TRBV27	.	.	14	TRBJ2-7	TGTGCCAGCAGTTTATTCCTAGGGTCCTACGAGCAGTACTTC	CASSLFLGSYEQYF
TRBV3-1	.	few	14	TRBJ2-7	TGTGCCAGCAGCCAAGACCCAGGGATAGGTGTGCAGTACTTC	CASSQDPGIGVQYF
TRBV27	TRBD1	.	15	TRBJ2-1	TGTGCCAGCAGTTTAGTCGGGACAGGATACAATGAGCAGTTCTTC	CASSLVGTGYNEQFF
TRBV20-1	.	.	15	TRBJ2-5	TGCAGTGCTAGGGATGACACCATACGGGGGGAGACCCAGTACTTC	CSARDDTIRGETQYF
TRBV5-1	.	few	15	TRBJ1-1	TGCGCCAGCAGCTTGGAGAGGCTTGGGAGTTCAGAAGCTTTCTTT	CASSLERLGSSEAFF
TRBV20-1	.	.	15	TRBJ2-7	TGCAGTGCTAGAGATAGGGGGGGTTCGTCCTACGAGCAGTACTTC	CSARDRGGSSYEQYF
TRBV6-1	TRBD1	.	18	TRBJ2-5	TGTGCCAGCAGTGTTATCTTAGGACAGGGGTCCTCCCAAGAGACCCAGTACTTC	CASSVILGQGSSQETQYF
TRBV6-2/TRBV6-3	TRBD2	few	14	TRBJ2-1	TGTGCCACCAGGCATAGCGGGAGGGCTGATGAGCAGTTCTTC	CATRHSGRADEQFF
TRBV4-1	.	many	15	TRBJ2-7	TGCGCCAGCAGCCCAGACAGATCTTACTCCTACGAGCAGTACTTC	CASSPDRSYSYEQYF
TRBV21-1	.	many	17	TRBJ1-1	TGTGCCAGCAGCACCAGAGAGAGGTCCGGCATGAACACTGAAGCTTTCTTT	CASSTRERSGMNTEAFF
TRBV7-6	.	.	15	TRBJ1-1	TGTGCCAGCAGCTTAGCGAGACAGATGAGCACTGAAGCTTTCTTT	CASSLARQMSTEAFF
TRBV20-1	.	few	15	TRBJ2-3	TGCAGTGCTAGAGATAGCCCACAAGGCACAGATACGCAGTATTTT	CSARDSPQGTDTQYF
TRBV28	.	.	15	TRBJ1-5	TGTGCCAGCAGTACTCAAAAACAGGGTTTCGAGCCCCAGCATTTT	CASSTQKQGFEPQHF
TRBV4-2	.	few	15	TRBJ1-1	TGTGCCAGCAGCCACTCGATAGATACGAACACTGAAGCTTTCTTT	CASSHSIDTNTEAFF
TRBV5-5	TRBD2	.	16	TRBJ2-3	TGTGCCAGCAGCTTGGAAGGACTAGGGGACGGCGATACGCAGTATTTT	CASSLEGLGDGDTQYF
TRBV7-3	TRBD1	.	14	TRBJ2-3	TGTGCCAGCAGCTTAGGACAGGGCACAGATGCGCAGTATTTT	CASSLGQGTDAQYF
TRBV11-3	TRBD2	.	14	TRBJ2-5	TGTGCCAGCAGCCCCGGGACTAGCGGGGACGAGCGGTACTTC	CASSPGTSGDERYF
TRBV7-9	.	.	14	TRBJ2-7	TGTGTCAGCAGCCGGACATTGACTTCCTACGAGCAGTACTTC	CVSSRTLTSYEQYF
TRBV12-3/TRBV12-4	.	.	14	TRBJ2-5	TGTGCCAGCAGGGCTAGCGTGTTAGGGGAGACCCAGTACTTC	CASRASVLGETQYF
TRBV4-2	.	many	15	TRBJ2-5	TGTGCCAGCAGCCAAGGGGACGGACCGGGGGAGACCCAGTACTTC	CASSQGDGPGETQYF
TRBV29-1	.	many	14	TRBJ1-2	TGCAGCGTTGACGTTGCGCACTCTAACTATGGCTACACCTTC	CSVDVAHSNYGYTF
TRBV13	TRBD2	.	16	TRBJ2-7	TGTGCCAGCAGCCCGCTGGGACTAGCGGGGGATTACGAGCAGTACTTC	CASSPLGLAGDYEQYF
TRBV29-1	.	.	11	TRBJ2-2	TGCAGCGTCCGTTACACCGGGGAGCGGTTTTTT	CSVRYTGERFF
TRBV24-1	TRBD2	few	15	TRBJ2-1	TGTGCCACCGGGTCAGCGGGAGGGGCCTACAATGAGCAGTTCTTC	CATGSAGGAYNEQFF
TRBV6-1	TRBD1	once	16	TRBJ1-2	TGTGCCAGCAGTGAAGCAGACAGGGTTACTAGCTATGGCTACACCTTC	CASSEADRVTSYGYTF
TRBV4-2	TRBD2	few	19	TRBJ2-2	TGTGCCAGCAGCCAAGATGTTGGTCGGCGTAGCGGGGACACCGGGGAGCTGTTTTTT	CASSQDVGRRSGDTGELFF
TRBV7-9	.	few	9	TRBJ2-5	TGTGCCAGCGGTGAACCGCAGTACTTC	CASGEPQYF
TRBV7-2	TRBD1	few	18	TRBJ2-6	TGTGCCAGCAGCAAACTGACAGGGGGGTACTCTGGGGCCAACGTCCTGACTTTC	CASSKLTGGYSGANVLTF
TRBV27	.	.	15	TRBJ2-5	TGTGCCAGCAGTTTATCGCGAACAGAACAAGAGACCCAGTACTTC	CASSLSRTEQETQYF
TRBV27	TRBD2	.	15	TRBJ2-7	TGTGCCAGCAGTCCCTGGACTAGCGGGAGCATCGAGCAGTACTTC	CASSPWTSGSIEQYF
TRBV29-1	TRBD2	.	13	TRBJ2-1	TGCAGCGTGGGGGGAGGGGCGAGGGATGAGCAGTTCTTC	CSVGGGARDEQFF
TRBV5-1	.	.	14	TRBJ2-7	TGCGCCAGCAGCCCTCGGACAGCAGTCTACGAGCAGTACTTC	CASSPRTAVYEQYF
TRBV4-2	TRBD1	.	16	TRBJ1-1	TGTGCCAGCACCGAAATTAGGACAGGGATGAACACTGAAGCTTTCTTT	CASTEIRTGMNTEAFF
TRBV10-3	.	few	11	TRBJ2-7	TGTGCCACCGCAGCCCAAGACGAGCAGTACTTC	CATAAQDEQYF
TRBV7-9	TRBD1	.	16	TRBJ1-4	TGTGCCAGCGGTCCGGGGACAGGCGCGACTAATGAAAAACTGTTTTTT	CASGPGTGATNEKLFF
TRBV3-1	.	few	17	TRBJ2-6	TGTGCCAGCAGCCAAGAACCAGAGAGCTCTGGGGCCAACGTCCTGACTTTC	CASSQEPESSGANVLTF
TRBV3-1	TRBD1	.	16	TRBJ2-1	TGTGCCAGTAGCCAAAATGCAGGGGGCGTAATCGGTGGGCAGTTCTTC	CASSQNAGGVIGGQFF
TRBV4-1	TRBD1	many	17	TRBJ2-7	TGCGCCAGCGCGGCTAAACCTACAGGGGGAGGATGGCACGAGCAGTACTTC	CASAAKPTGGGWHEQYF
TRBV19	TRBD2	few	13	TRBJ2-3	TGTGCCAGCCGCCGTTTCGGGGGGGATACGCAGTATTTT	CASRRFGGDTQYF
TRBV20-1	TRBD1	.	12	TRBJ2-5	TGCAGTGCTGGACAGGGTTTGGAGACCCAGTACTTC	CSAGQGLETQYF
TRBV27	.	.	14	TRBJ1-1	TGTGCCAGCAGTTCCTTCGGACATAACACTGAAGCTTTCTTT	CASSSFGHNTEAFF
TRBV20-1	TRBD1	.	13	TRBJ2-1	TGCAGTGCGGCGGGGGACAGGGGAGCTGAGCAGTTCTTC	CSAAGDRGAEQFF
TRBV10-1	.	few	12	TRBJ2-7	TGCGCCAGCAGTGAGTCGTGGCGTCCCCAGTACTTC	CASSESWRPQYF
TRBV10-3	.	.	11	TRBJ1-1	TGTGCCACCTTATATGGCACTGAAGCTTTCTTT	CATLYGTEAFF
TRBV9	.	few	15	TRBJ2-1	TGTGCCAGCAGCTACGCAGGGTCCCAGGGAGTCCCCCAGTTCTTC	CASSYAGSQGVPQFF
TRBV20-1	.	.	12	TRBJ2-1	TGCAGGGCTAGAGATTACCCCAACGAGCAGTTCTTC	CRARDYPNEQFF
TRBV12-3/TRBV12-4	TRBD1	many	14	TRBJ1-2	TGTGCCAGCAGTTTAGGAGGGACAGACTATGGCTACACCTTC	CASSLGGTDYGYTF
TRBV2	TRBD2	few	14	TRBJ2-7	TGTGCCACCAGCAGCGGGACGGGCTCCTACGAGCAGTACTTC	CATSSGTGSYEQYF
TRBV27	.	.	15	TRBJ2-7	TGTGCCAGCAGTTTACAGGCCAGGGCCTTTGGGGAGCAGTACTTC	CASSLQARAFGEQYF
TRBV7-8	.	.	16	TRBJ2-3	TGTGCCAGCAGCTTAGCGACCGGAATGCAACCGTATACGCAGTATTTT	CASSLATGMQPYTQYF